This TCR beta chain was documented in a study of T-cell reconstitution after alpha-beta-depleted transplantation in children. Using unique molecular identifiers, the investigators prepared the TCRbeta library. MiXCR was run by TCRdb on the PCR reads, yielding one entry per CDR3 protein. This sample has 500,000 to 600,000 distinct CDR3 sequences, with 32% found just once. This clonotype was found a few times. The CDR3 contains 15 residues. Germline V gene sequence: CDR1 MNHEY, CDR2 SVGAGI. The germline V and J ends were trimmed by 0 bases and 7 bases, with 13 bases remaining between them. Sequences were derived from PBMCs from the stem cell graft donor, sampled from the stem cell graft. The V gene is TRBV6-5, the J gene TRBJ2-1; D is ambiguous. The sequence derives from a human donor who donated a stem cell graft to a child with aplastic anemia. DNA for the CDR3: TGTGCCAGCAGTTACTCCGGGCTAGTCAGTAATGAGCAGTTCTTC. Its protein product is CASSYSGLVSNEQFF.